The clone carrying this T cell receptor (beta chain) turned up a few times. Template switching added a universal primer site, and cDNA bore unique molecular identifiers. MiXCR, run by TCRdb on the 5' RACE reads, gives a single entry per CDR3 protein. The table lists roughly 720,000 distinct CDR3 sequences, approximately 18% of them singletons. This CDR3 comprises 15 residues. Germline CDR1 is SGHRS and CDR2 is YFSETQ. The V segment lost 0 bases and the J segment 5 bases; nucleotides outside the gene matches: 6. This entry is derived from a study of identical twins. This sample also belongs to another study, concerning T cells expressing NK-cell markers. From that second work: Topping the CD3+CD56-NKG2C+ fraction as well were these clonotypes, in a few donors.

Input material: PBMCs. The TCR comes from a woman aged 18-29 years in good health. The rearrangement uses TRBV5-1 and TRBJ2-5; TRBD1 aligns across 8 bases. The DNA for the CDR3 is TGCGCCAGCAGCTTGGGGACAGGGCCGGGGGAGACCCAGTACTTC. It encodes CASSLGTGPGETQYF.